The sequence of this T cell receptor (beta chain) was determined in a study of tumor-infiltrating lymphocytes in primary liver carcinoma. Notes on this clonotype: Its ends do not fully match the called genes, so a read error is possible.

Making TCR beta cDNA involved 400 to 600 ng total RNA and a constant-region primer. Modified slightly, ARM-PCR produced TCR beta libraries over three nested multiplex PCR rounds. The first two PCR rounds, roughly 9 cycles each, used TRBV1-TRBV30 forward primers and a C-beta reverse primer. TCRdb re-derived calls from the multiplex PCR reads in MiXCR, one entry per CDR3 protein. The sample lists 100,000 to 150,000 distinct CDR3 sequences; 64% were seen once. Germline V gene lookup returns CDR1 SGHVS and CDR2 FQNEAQ. This CDR3 has 13 amino acids. The tissue used was unsorted bulk material of roughly 17-34 mg. RNA and DNA were co-extracted from it with the AllPrep DNA/RNA mini kit.

The TCR sequence derives from a woman in her sixties or seventies with primary liver carcinoma and hepatitis B virus infection. This rearrangement joins TRBV7-8 to TRBJ2-7, with TRBD2 as a possible D gene (6 bases). Sequenced sample: liver tumor tissue from sampling region 3. Subset specified: tumor region T3, left-lateral pole. CDR3 in amino acids: CASGLAVSYEQCF. DNA for the CDR3: TGTGCCAGCGGCTTAGCGGTAAGCTACGAGCAGTGCTTC.